The 17 T cell receptor beta chains below were found in one sample sequenced in a study of OX40 agonist ivuxolimab in advanced cancers. Some clones are missing from TCRdb's copy, which holds only in-frame ones; the method was immunoSEQ multiplex PCR. Here the sample spans 45,000 to 65,000 clones, 70% to 85% being singletons. Material: CD4+ or CD8+ T cells sorted from blood, obtained in a trial of the OX40 agonist ivuxolimab. Every receptor here comes from an adult with an advanced solid tumor such as melanoma, head and neck, liver or kidney cancer.

CDR3 coding DNA: TGTGCCAGCTCACCACCGTACGGGACAGGGGGCGTCGGCAATCAGCCCCAGCATTTT. It codes for CASSPPYGTGGVGNQPQHF. The J gene is TRBJ1-5, the V gene TRBV18; 12 bases map to TRBD1. CDR3 length equals 19 residues. V lost 0 bases, J lost 2 bases, and 8 bases stayed unmatched. Germline V CDR1 and CDR2: KGHSH, LQKENI.

This clone was counted once. The rearrangement links TRBV6-5 to TRBJ2-1, with TRBD1 matching 8 bases. V dropped 4 bases and J dropped 7; count of bases not matched to a gene: 6. Per germline, CDR1 MNHEY and CDR2 SVGAGI. This CDR3 comprises 14 residues. The CDR3 DNA reads TGTGCCAGCAGTTCCCGGACAGGGAGGAATGAGCAGTTCTTC. Translating it yields CASSSRTGRNEQFF.

This rearrangement joins TRBV27 to TRBJ2-3; TRBD2 agrees at 7 bases. V was pared by 5 bases and J by 2 bases, with 10 bases of the junction left unmatched. Germline V lookup: CDR1 MNHEY, CDR2 SMNVEV (reference sequence). This CDR3 contains 16 residues. CDR3 amino acids: CASSPNGGMFTDTQYF. The DNA of the CDR3 is TGTGCCAGCAGTCCAAACGGGGGGATGTTCACAGATACGCAGTATTTT.

The rearrangement links TRBV19 to TRBJ2-7, with a possible D match to TRBD1 (5 bases). V was shortened by 1 base and J by 1 base, with 11 bases between the two germline ends. CDR3 length: 15 amino acids. CDR1 LNHDA and CDR2 SQIVND come from the germline V gene (reference sequence). The CDR3 here is CASSIGQGPSYEQYF. The CDR3 nucleotides read TGTGCCAGTAGTATAGGGCAGGGCCCATCCTACGAGCAGTACTTC.

V is TRBV6-5 and J is TRBJ2-7; no firm D call. Germline values: CDR1 MNHEY, CDR2 SVGAGI. CDR3 length: 14 amino acids. The germline V and J ends were trimmed by 7 bases and 2 bases, with 15 bases remaining between them. The CDR3 loop is CASTGNDEPYEQYF. CDR3 coding DNA: TGTGCCAGCACGGGTAATGACGAGCCCTACGAGCAGTACTTC.

The chain employs TRBV18 and TRBJ1-2; 7 nucleotides align to TRBD1. The V and J ends lost 3 bases and 4 bases, in that order; junction bases with no gene match: 14. Per the germline V gene, CDR1 is KGHSH and CDR2 is LQKENI. This CDR3 region has 17 residues. CDR3: CASSPRSKRDSSYGYTF. The CDR3 DNA reads as TGTGCCAGCTCACCTCGTAGTAAGCGGGACAGCTCCTATGGCTACACCTTC.

This chain links TRBV15 with TRBJ2-7, with 7 bases identical to TRBD2. CDR3 length equals 16 residues. Germline V lookup: CDR1 LNHNV, CDR2 YYDKDF (reference sequence). Losses at the gene ends were 0 bases for V and 5 bases for J; bases not matched to a gene: 10. DNA of the CDR3: TGTGCCACCAGCAGAGATTTACGGGAGGTGTTGGACGAGCAGTACTTC. The encoded protein is CATSRDLREVLDEQYF.

J is TRBJ2-3 and V is TRBV5-1; 15 positions match TRBD2. This CDR3 is 19 amino acids long. Germline CDR1 is SGHRS and CDR2 is YFSETQ. The V gene end was trimmed by 0 bases and the J gene end by 5 bases; junction bases not matched to a gene: 10. The CDR3 region is CASSLASGLAGGGGDTQYF. The CDR3 nucleotides read TGCGCCAGCAGCTTGGCGTCGGGACTAGCGGGAGGCGGGGGAGATACGCAGTATTTT.

The gene calls are TRBV28 and TRBJ2-5; 9 nucleotides agree with TRBD1. The CDR3 consists of 14 residues. V lost 3 bases, J lost 4 bases, and 3 bases stayed unmatched. The germline V gene has CDR1 MDHEN and CDR2 SYDVKM. DNA of the CDR3: TGTGCCAGCAGTTTTCCGACAGGGGGAGAGACCCAGTACTTC. It codes for CASSFPTGGETQYF.

The chain employs TRBV28 and TRBJ1-5; D might be TRBD1 (6 bases). Germline CDR1 reads MDHEN; CDR2 reads SYDVKM. The CDR3 length is 15 residues. V lost 6 bases, J lost 5 bases, and 17 bases lay in between. The CDR3 nucleotides are TGTGCCAGCAGCTACCGGGGGGGCGGAGATCAGCCCCAGCATTTT. Residues: CASSYRGGGDQPQHF.

The chain is built from TRBV28 and TRBJ2-5, with TRBD1 matching over 9 bases. The CDR3 is 19 residues long. Germline-derived CDR1 and CDR2 are MDHEN and SYDVKM. V shed 6 bases and J 2 bases; nucleotides not matched to a gene: 19. CDR3 DNA sequence: TGTGCCAGCAGGGTCCCCCCTTTTACAGGGGGCGAAAGACAAGAGACCCAGTACTTC. This codes for CASRVPPFTGGERQETQYF.

CDR3 coding DNA: TGTGCCAGCAGCGTCCCGGTGGGGGGACCCAGGGGCTATGGCTACACCTTC. Translation gives CASSVPVGGPRGYGYTF. The rearrangement links TRBV9 to TRBJ1-2; D possibly corresponds to TRBD1 (6 bases). Germline V gene data show CDR1 as SGDLS and CDR2 as YYNGEE. Trimming cost V 2 bases and J 4 bases, with 21 bases left between them. CDR3 length: 17 amino acids.

The rearrangement joins TRBV7-9 to TRBJ2-5; TRBD2 aligns across 14 bases. Per the germline V gene, CDR1 is SEHNR and CDR2 is FQNEAQ (reference sequence). V lost 5 bases and J lost 4; bases outside the gene matches: 9. CDR3 length equals 17 residues. CDR3 protein: CASSQWRLAGGTETQYF. CDR3 nucleotides: TGTGCCAGCAGCCAATGGCGACTAGCGGGAGGGACAGAGACCCAGTACTTC. The full variable domain, completed using reference TRBV7-9 and TRBJ2-5, is DTGVSQNPRHKITKRGQNVTFRCDPISEHNRLYWYRQTLGQGPEFLTYFQNEAQLEKSRLLSDRFSAERPKGSFSTLEIQRTEQGDSAMYLCASSQWRLAGGTETQYFGPGTRLLVL.

The chain combines TRBV29-1 with TRBJ1-2; D possibly corresponds to TRBD1 (5 bases). CDR1 and CDR2 (germline): SQVTM, ANQGSEA. This CDR3 is built from 12 residues. Between the trimmed V and J ends, which lost 4 bases and 7 bases, there was a span of 13 bases. The CDR3 loop reads CSVVWGSFGYTF. Here the CDR3 DNA reads TGCAGCGTTGTTTGGGGCTCGTTTGGCTACACCTTC.

This chain connects TRBV19 to TRBJ2-2; perhaps TRBD2 as D (6 bases). The CDR3 is made up of 20 amino acids. Germline CDR1 and CDR2: LNHDA and SQIVND (reference sequence). The germline V and J ends were trimmed by 10 bases and 2 bases, with 32 bases remaining between them. The CDR3 DNA follows: TGTGCCACCAATAGGGAGGATTATTTTGGGGACGGAAAAAACACCGGGGAGCTGTTTTTT. This sequence encodes CATNREDYFGDGKNTGELFF.

The chain couples TRBV5-5 to TRBJ2-7; possibly TRBD1 or TRBD2 for D (7 bases each). Germline loops: CDR1 SGHKS, CDR2 YYEKEE (reference sequence). V lost 4 bases to trimming and J lost 0 bases, with 11 bases between them. The CDR3 totals 14 residues. The DNA for the CDR3 is TGTGCCAGCAGCCCAGGGGGGGGCTCCTACGAGCAGTACTTC. Its translation: CASSPGGGSYEQYF.

The chain carries TRBV29-1 and TRBJ2-1; no reliable D call. CDR3 length: 10 amino acids. Germline CDR1 is SQVTM and CDR2 is ANQGSEA. V was cut by 7 bases and J by 10 bases, with 11 bases left in between. CDR3: CSGGLEEQFF. CDR3 DNA: TGCAGCGGTGGATTGGAGGAGCAGTTCTTC.